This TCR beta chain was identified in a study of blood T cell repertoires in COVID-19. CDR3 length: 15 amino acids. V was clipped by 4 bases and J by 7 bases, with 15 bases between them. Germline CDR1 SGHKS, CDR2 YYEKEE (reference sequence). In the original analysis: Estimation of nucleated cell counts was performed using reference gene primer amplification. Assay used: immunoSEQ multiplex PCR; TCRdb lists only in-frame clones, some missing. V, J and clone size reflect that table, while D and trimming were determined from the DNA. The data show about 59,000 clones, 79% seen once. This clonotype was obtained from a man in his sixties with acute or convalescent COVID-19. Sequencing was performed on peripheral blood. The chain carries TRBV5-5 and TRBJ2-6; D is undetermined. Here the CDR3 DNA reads TGTGCCAGCAGCCATGTAACTACCAAAGCCAACGTCCTGACTTTC. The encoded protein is CASSHVTTKANVLTF.